This T cell receptor (beta chain) was sequenced in a study of shared clonotypes between healthy human individuals. Overall study context: The plates for each donor numbered three CD4 naive, three CD4 memory, two CD8 naive and one CD8 memory.

The CDR3 totals 16 residues. V lost 0 bases and J lost 0, with 9 bases in between. The germline CDR1 and CDR2 sequences are LGHNA and YSLEER. Template for every sorted-subset replicate PCR totaled approximately 0.2 ug DNA, some 30,000 T cell genomes. Repertoires were generated with immunoSEQ multiplex PCR, while TCRdb's copy carries only in-frame clones and drops some. The sample records fewer than 1.8 million clones, 98% being singletons. Healthy adults negative for HIV, lacking recent acute infections or vaccinations, served as donors. The chain links TRBV4-3 to TRBJ2-1, with D uncertain. Sequencing used naive CD4+ T cells sorted from blood. Subset here: CD45RA+ positively selected. The TCR originated in a man in his thirties or forties in good health. The CDR3 sequence: CASSQDRRNSYNEQFF. In DNA, the CDR3 is TGCGCCAGCAGCCAAGATCGGCGCAACTCCTACAATGAGCAGTTCTTC.